What follows is one T cell receptor (beta chain) and its context. This record comes from a study of identical twins. TCRdb reprocessed the 5' RACE reads via MiXCR and lists one record per CDR3 protein. The sample lists 1.5 million to 2 million distinct CDR3 sequences; less than 40% were seen once. Germline lookup yields CDR1 SGDLS and CDR2 YYNGEE. The CDR3 runs 18 residues. The germline V and J ends were trimmed by 0 bases and 7 bases, with 20 bases remaining between them. Input material: cord blood. The source of this sequence is a newborn girl in good health. V usage is TRBV9 and J usage is TRBJ1-6; D is possibly TRBD1 (6 bases). CDR3 in amino acids: CASSVASGGKGDNSPLHF. Here the CDR3 DNA reads TGTGCCAGCAGCGTAGCGTCTGGGGGCAAAGGCGACAATTCACCCCTCCACTTT. Filled out from reference TRBV9 and TRBJ1-6, the complete variable domain reads DSGVTQTPKHLITATGQRVTLRCSPRSGDLSVYWYQQSLDQGLQFLIQYYNGEERAKGNILERFSAQQFPDLHSELNLSSLELGDSALYFCASSVASGGKGDNSPLHFGNGTRLTVT.